This T cell receptor (beta chain) comes out of a study of T cells after yellow fever vaccination. TCRdb reprocessed the 5' RACE reads via MiXCR and lists one record per CDR3 protein. Among about 310,000 distinct CDR3 sequences listed, around 3.6% were seen once. This CDR3 is built from 17 residues. Germline V CDR1 and CDR2: MNHEY, SMNVEV (reference sequence). V lost 5 bases, J lost 1 base, and 20 bases lay in between. In this sample, this clonotype turned up a few times. Its antigen is as yet unknown. Study-level results: Weaker, the secondary response had a peak occurring faster, on day 5 versus 15.

Specimen: PBMCs, collected on the day of the yellow fever booster vaccination. This sequence joins TRBV27 and TRBJ2-5; D remains unclear. The source is a man younger than 35 who received the YFV17D yellow fever vaccine. As DNA, the CDR3 is TGTGCCAGCAGTGCCCACGTAGGGTTCCTCAGCCAAGAGACCCAGTACTTC. It yields the protein CASSAHVGFLSQETQYF.